This T cell receptor beta chain was captured in a study of technical replicates of blood from several donors. Libraries were prepared by immunoSEQ multiplex PCR; TCRdb keeps only in-frame clonotypes and omits some of them. Here the sample spans around 15,000 clones, roughly 84% being singletons. The CDR3 extends over 16 amino acids. CDR1 is MGHDK and CDR2 is SYGVNS in the germline V gene. Trimming cost V 2 bases and J 10 bases; bases outside gene matches: 11. Sequenced sample: PBMCs. The V gene is TRBV25-1, the J gene TRBJ2-1; 10 nucleotides match TRBD1. The clonotype comes from a human donor in good health. CDR3 nucleotides: TGTGCCAGCAGTGAAGCCTGGGGGACAGGGGTACCCGAGCAGTTCTTC. It specifies CASSEAWGTGVPEQFF. The variable domain in full, completed from reference TRBV25-1 and TRBJ2-1, reads EADIYQTPRYLVIGTGKKITLECSQTMGHDKMYWYQQDPGMELHLIHYSYGVNSTEKGDLSSESTVSRIRTEHFPLTLESARPSHTSQYLCASSEAWGTGVPEQFFGPGTRLTVL.